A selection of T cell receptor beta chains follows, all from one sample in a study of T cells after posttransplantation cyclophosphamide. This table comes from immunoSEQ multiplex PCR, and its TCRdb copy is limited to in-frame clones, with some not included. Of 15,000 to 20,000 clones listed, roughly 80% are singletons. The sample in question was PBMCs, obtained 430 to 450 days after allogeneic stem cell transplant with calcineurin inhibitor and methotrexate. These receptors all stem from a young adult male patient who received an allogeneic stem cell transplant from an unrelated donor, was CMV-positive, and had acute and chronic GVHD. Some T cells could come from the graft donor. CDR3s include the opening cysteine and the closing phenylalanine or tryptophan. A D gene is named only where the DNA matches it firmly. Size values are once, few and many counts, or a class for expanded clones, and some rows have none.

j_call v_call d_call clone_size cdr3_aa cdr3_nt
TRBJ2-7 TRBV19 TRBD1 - CASSIPGQGPYEQYF TGTGCCAGTAGTATCCCGGGACAGGGCCCCTACGAGCAGTACTTC
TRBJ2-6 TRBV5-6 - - CASSRQRGVSGANVLTF TGTGCCAGCAGCCGCCAAAGGGGCGTTTCTGGGGCCAACGTCCTGACTTTC
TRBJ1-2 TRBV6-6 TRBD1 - CASSYMGGQGDGYTF TGTGCCAGCAGTTATATGGGGGGACAGGGTGATGGCTACACCTTC
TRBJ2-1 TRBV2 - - CASRPGGGLNWFF TGTGCCAGCAGGCCAGGGGGAGGTTTAAATTGGTTCTTC
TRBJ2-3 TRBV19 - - CASSIDQGGDTQYF TGTGCCAGTAGTATAGATCAGGGGGGAGATACGCAGTATTTT
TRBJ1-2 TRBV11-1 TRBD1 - CASSDKRTGKGYTF TGTGCCAGCAGCGACAAGAGGACAGGGAAAGGCTACACCTTC
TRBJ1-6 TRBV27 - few CASSFREGGATNSPLHF TGTGCCAGCAGTTTTAGGGAAGGGGGGGCGACCAATTCACCCCTCCACTTT
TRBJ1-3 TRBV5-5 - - CASSIPGTRTGNTIYF TGTGCCAGCAGCATCCCCGGGACTCGGACCGGGAACACCATATATTTT
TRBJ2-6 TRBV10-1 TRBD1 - CASGDRGHAGGSGANVLTF TGCGCCAGCGGAGACAGGGGGCACGCAGGCGGTTCTGGGGCCAACGTCCTGACTTTC
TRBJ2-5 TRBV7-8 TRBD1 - CASSPDYEPGQLETQYF TGTGCCAGCAGCCCAGACTACGAACCGGGACAGCTAGAGACCCAGTACTTC
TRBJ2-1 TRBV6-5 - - CASSTASYNEQFF TGTGCCAGCTCGACAGCCTCCTACAATGAGCAGTTCTTC
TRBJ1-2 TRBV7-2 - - CASSFGRGGNYGYTF TGTGCCAGCAGCTTTGGGCGGGGAGGTAACTATGGCTACACCTTC
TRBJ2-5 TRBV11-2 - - CASSDEAGPLETQYF TGTGCCAGCAGCGACGAGGCGGGACCCTTGGAGACCCAGTACTTC
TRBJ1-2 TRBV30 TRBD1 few CAWIRGQGVDYGYTF TGTGCCTGGATCCGAGGACAGGGGGTAGACTATGGCTACACCTTC
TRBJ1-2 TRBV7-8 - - CASSLARALDYGYTF TGTGCCAGCAGCTTAGCCAGGGCCCTTGACTATGGCTACACCTTC
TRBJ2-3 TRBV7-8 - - CASSPAAGSKSDTQYF TGTGCCAGCAGCCCGGCGGCGGGATCAAAGTCAGATACGCAGTATTTT
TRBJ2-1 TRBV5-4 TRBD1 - CASSLGGVTGGSYNEQFF TGTGCCAGCAGCTTGGGGGGGGTGACAGGGGGCTCCTACAATGAGCAGTTCTTC
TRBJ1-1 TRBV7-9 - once CASSLLSPAVVGTEAFF TGTGCCAGCAGCTTACTGTCTCCGGCCGTCGTCGGGACTGAAGCTTTCTTT
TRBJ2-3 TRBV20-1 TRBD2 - CSASGGAKYF TGCAGTGCTAGCGGGGGGGCAAAGTATTTT
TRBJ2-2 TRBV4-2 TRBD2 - CASSQASGSTGELFF TGTGCCAGCAGCCAAGCTAGCGGAAGTACCGGGGAGCTGTTTTTT
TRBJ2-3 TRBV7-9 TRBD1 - CASSLKGQTSTDTQYF TGTGCCAGCAGCCTAAAGGGACAGACCTCCACAGATACGCAGTATTTT
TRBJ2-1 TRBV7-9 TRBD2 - CASSLGLAGNEQFF TGTGCCAGCAGCTTAGGGCTAGCGGGAAATGAGCAGTTCTTC
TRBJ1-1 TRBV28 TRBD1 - CASRSDRENTEAFF TGTGCCAGCAGGTCGGACAGGGAGAACACTGAAGCTTTCTTT
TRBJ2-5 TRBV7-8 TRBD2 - CASSQYSTGLAGGVETQYF TGTGCCAGCAGCCAATACTCCACTGGACTAGCGGGGGGAGTAGAGACCCAGTACTTC
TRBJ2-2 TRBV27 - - CASSRGPYGGELFF TGTGCCAGCAGCCGTGGGCCTTATGGCGGGGAGCTGTTTTTT
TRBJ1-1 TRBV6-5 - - CASSYSWNTEAFF TGTGCCAGCAGTTACAGCTGGAACACTGAAGCTTTCTTT
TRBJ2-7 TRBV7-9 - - CASSHRDKPYEQYF TGTGCCAGCAGCCACCGGGACAAGCCCTACGAGCAGTACTTC
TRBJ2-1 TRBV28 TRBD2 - CASSFSTSGGYEQFF TGTGCCAGCAGTTTTAGCACTAGCGGGGGGTATGAGCAGTTCTTC
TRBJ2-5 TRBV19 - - CASSISGDSRPETQYF TGTGCCAGTAGTATTTCGGGGGACTCCCGGCCCGAGACCCAGTACTTC
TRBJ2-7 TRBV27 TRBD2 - CASSSLSSGRAEQYF TGTGCCAGCAGTTCCCTTTCTAGCGGGAGGGCCGAGCAGTACTTC
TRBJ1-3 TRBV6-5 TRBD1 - CASKDRRSGNTIYF TGTGCCAGCAAGGACAGGAGATCTGGAAACACCATATATTTT
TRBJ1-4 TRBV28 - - CASSFAGIKGSTTNEKLFF TGTGCCAGCAGTTTTGCAGGCATAAAAGGTTCTACAACTAATGAAAAACTGTTTTTT
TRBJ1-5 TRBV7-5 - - CARSLTHRDIRHHFNQPQHF TGTGCCAGAAGCTTAACACACCGGGACATTAGACACCACTTCAATCAGCCCCAGCATTTT
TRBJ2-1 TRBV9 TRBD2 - CASSVGGRASLSYNEQFF TGTGCCAGCAGCGTAGGGGGGAGGGCTTCCCTTTCCTACAATGAGCAGTTCTTC
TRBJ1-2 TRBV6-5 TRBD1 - CASSYRGQGSYGYTF TGTGCCAGCAGTTATCGCGGACAGGGAAGCTATGGCTACACCTTC
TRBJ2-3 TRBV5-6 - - CASSLSVDTQYF TGTGCCAGCAGCTTGTCGGTTGATACGCAGTATTTT
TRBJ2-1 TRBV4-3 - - CASSQDPPQGLSYNEQFF TGCGCCAGCAGCCAAGATCCCCCACAGGGTCTGTCCTACAATGAGCAGTTCTTC